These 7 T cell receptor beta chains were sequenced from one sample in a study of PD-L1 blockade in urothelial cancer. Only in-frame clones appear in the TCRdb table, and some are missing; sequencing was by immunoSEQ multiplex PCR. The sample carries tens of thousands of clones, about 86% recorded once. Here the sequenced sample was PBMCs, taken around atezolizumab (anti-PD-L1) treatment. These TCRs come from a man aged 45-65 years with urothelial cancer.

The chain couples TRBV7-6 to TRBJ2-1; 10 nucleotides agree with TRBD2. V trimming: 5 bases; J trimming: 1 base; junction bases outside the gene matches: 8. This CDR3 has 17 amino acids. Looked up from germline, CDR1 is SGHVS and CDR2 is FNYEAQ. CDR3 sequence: CASSRGTSVDSYNEQFF. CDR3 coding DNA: TGTGCCAGCAGCCGAGGGACTAGCGTGGATTCCTACAATGAGCAGTTCTTC.

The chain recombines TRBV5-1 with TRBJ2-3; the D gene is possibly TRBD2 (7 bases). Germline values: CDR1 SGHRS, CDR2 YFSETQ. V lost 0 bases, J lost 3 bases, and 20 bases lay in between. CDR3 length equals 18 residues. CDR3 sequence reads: CASSLGGSRGGRTDTQYF. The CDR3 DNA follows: TGCGCCAGCAGCTTGGGTGGTTCCAGGGGAGGGAGGACAGATACGCAGTATTTT.

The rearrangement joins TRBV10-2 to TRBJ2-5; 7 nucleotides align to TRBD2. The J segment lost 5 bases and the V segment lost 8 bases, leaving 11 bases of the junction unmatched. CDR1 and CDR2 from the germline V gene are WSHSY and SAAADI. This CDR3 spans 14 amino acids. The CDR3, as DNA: TGCGCCAGCCGTACTAGCGCCCTACTGGAGACCCAGTACTTC. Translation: CASRTSALLETQYF.

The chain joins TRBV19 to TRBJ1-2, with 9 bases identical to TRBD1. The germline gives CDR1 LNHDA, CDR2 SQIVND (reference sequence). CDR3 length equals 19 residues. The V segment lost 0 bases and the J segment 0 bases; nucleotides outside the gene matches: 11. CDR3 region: CASSIDLPGQGVTNYGYTF. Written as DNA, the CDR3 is TGTGCCAGTAGTATAGATCTCCCGGGACAGGGAGTTACTAACTATGGCTACACCTTC. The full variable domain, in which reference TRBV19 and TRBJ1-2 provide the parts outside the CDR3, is DGGITQSPKYLFRKEGQNVTLSCEQNLNHDAMYWYRQDPGQGLRLIYYSQIVNDFQKGDIAEGYSVSREKKESFPLTVTSAQKNPTAFYLCASSIDLPGQGVTNYGYTFGSGTRLTVV.

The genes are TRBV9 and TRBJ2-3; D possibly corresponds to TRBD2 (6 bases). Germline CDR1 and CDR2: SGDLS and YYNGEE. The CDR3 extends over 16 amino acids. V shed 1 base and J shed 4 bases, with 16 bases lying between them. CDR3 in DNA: TGTGCCAGCAGCGTAATTGGGGGAGGAGGGGCAGATACGCAGTATTTT. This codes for CASSVIGGGGADTQYF.

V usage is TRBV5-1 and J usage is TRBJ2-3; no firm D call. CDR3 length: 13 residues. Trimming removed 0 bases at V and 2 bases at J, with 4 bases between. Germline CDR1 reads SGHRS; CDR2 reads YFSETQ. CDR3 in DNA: TGCGCCAGCAGCTTGGCCGTCACAGATACGCAGTATTTT. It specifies CASSLAVTDTQYF.

CDR3 DNA: TGTGCCAGCAGCACCGGGACAGGGGTAGCAGATACGCAGTATTTT. It is translated as CASSTGTGVADTQYF. The chain is built from TRBV7-8 and TRBJ2-3; 10 bases fit TRBD1. The CDR3 runs to 15 residues. Germline V CDR1 and CDR2: SGHVS, FQNEAQ. V gave up 5 bases and J gave up 4 bases; unmatched junction bases: 6.